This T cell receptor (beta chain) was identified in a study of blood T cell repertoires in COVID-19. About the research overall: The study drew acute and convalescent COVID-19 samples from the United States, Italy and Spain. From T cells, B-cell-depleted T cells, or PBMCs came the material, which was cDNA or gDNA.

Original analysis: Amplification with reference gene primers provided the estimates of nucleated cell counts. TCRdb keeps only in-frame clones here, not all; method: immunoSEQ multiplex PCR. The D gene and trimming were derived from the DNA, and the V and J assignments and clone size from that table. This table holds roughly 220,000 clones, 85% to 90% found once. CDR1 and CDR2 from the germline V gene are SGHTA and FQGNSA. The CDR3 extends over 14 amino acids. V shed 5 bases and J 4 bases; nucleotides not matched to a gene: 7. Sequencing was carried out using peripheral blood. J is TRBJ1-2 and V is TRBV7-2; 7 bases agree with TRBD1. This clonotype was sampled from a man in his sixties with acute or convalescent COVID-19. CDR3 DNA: TGTGCCAGCAGCCCCGGGACAGACATCTATGGCTACACCTTC. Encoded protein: CASSPGTDIYGYTF.